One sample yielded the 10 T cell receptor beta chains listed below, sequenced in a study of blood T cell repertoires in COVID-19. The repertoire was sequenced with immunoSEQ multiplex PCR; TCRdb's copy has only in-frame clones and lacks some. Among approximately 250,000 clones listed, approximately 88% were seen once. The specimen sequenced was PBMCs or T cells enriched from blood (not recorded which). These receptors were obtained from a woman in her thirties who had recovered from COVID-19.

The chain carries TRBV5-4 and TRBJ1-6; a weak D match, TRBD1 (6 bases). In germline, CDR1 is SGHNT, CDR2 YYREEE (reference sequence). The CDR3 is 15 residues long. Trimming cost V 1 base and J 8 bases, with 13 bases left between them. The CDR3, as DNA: TGTGCCAGCAGCTTGCGAAGGGGGTATGATTCACCCCTCCACTTT. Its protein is CASSLRRGYDSPLHF.

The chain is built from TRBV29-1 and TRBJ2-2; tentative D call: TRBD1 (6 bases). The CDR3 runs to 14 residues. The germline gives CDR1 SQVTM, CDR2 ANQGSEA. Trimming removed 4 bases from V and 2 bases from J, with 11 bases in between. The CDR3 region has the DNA TGCAGCGTTGGGTCAGGGGCCAACACCGGGGAGCTGTTTTTT. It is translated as CSVGSGANTGELFF.

In DNA, the CDR3 is TGTGCCAGCAGCTATGACACTGGACTAGCGGGAGTGGATACGCAGTATTTT. Translating it yields CASSYDTGLAGVDTQYF. This sequence joins TRBV9 and TRBJ2-3; 13 bases map to TRBD2. This CDR3 comprises 17 residues. Germline V lookup: CDR1 SGDLS, CDR2 YYNGEE. The V segment lost 4 bases and the J segment 6 bases; nucleotides outside the gene matches: 11. The whole variable domain, filled in from reference TRBV9 and TRBJ2-3, reads DSGVTQTPKHLITATGQRVTLRCSPRSGDLSVYWYQQSLDQGLQFLIQYYNGEERAKGNILERFSAQQFPDLHSELNLSSLELGDSALYFCASSYDTGLAGVDTQYFGPGTRLTVL.

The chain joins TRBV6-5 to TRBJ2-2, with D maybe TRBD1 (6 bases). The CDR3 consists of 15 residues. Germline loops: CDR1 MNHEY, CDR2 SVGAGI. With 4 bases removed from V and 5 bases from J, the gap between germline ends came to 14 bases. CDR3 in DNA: TGTGCCAGCAGTTTTCAGGGGTGGGGAACCGGGGAGCTGTTTTTT. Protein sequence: CASSFQGWGTGELFF.

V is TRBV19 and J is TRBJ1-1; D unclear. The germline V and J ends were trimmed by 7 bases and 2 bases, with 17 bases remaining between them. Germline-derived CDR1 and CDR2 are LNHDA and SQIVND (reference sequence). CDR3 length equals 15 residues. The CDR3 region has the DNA TGTGCCAGTACCCTTCGTGGCAGAATTAACACTGAAGCTTTCTTT. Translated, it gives CASTLRGRINTEAFF.

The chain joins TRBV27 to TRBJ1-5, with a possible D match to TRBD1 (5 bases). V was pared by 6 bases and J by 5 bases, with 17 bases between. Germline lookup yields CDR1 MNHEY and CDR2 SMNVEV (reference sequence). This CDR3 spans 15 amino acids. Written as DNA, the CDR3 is TGTGCCAGCAGGGGTCGTGGGGGAGGCTATCAGCCCCAGCATTTT. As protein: CASRGRGGGYQPQHF.

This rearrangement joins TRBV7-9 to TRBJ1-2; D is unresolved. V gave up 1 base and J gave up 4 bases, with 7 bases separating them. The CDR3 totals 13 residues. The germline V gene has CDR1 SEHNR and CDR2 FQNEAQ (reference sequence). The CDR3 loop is CASSLDSRYGYTF. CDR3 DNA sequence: TGTGCCAGCAGCTTAGACTCCCGCTATGGCTACACCTTC.

The CDR3 here is CASSPDRGGTEAFF. In DNA form, the CDR3 reads TGTGCCAGCTCACCGGACAGGGGCGGCACTGAAGCTTTCTTT. The chain combines TRBV18 with TRBJ1-1, with 9 bases that match TRBD1. The CDR3 covers 14 residues. From germline, CDR1 is KGHSH and CDR2 LQKENI. Trimming removed 3 bases from V and 4 bases from J; junction bases left unmatched: 3.

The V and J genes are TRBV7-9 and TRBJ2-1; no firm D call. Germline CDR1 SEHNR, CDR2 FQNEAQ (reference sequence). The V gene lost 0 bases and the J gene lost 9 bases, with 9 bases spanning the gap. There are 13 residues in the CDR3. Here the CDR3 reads CASSLASRTEQFF. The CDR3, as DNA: TGTGCCAGCAGCTTAGCGAGTCGCACTGAGCAGTTCTTC.

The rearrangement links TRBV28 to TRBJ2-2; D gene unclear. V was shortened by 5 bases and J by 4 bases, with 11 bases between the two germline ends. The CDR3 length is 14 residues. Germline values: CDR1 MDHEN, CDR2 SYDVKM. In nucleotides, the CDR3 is TGTGCCAGCAGTAACCCTCTAGGCACCGGGGAGCTGTTTTTT. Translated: CASSNPLGTGELFF.